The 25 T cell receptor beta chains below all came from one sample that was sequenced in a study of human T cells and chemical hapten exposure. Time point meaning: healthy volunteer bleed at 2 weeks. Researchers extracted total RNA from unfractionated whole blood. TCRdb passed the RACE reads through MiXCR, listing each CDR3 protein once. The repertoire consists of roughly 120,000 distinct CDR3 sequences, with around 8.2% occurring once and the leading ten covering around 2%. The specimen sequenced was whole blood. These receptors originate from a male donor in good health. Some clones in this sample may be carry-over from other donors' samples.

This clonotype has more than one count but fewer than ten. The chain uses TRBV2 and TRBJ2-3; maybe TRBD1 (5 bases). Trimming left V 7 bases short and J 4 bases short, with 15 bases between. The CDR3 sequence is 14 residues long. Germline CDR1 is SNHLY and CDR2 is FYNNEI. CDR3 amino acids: CASTFLGQADTQYF. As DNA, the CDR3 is TGTGCCAGCACATTCCTGGGGCAGGCAGATACGCAGTATTTT.

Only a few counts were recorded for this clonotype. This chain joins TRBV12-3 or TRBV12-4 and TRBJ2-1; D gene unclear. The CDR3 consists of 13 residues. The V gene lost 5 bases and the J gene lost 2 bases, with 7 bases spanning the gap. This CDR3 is CASSTDPYNEQFF. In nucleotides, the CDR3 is TGTGCCAGCAGTACCGACCCCTACAATGAGCAGTTCTTC.

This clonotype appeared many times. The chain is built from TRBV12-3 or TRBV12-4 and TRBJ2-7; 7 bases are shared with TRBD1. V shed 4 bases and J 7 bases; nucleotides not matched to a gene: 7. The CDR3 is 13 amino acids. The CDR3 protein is CASSSATGREQYF. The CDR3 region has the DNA TGTGCCAGCAGTTCTGCGACAGGGCGGGAGCAGTACTTC.

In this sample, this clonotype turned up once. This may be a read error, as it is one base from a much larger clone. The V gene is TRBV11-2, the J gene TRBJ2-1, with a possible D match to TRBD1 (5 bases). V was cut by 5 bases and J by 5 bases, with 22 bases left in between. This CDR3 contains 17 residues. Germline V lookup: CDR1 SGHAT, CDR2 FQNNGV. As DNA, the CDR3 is TGTGCCAGCAGCAGATTCCCGAGCAGGGAAGTGCACAATGAGCAGTTCTTC. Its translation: CASSRFPSREVHNEQFF.

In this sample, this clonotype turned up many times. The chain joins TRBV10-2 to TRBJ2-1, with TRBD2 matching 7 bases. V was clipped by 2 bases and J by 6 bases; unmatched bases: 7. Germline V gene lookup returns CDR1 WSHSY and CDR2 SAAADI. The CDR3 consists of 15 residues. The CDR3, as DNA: TGCGCCAGCAGTGAGCCCCCTGGACTAGTCAATGAGCAGTTCTTC. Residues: CASSEPPGLVNEQFF.

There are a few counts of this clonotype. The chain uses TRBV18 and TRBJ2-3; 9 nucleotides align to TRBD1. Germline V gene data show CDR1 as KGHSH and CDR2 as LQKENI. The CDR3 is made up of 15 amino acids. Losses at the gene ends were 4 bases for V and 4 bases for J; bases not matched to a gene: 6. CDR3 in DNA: TGTGCCAGCTCACTCAACAGGGGGCGCGCAGATACGCAGTATTTT. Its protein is CASSLNRGRADTQYF.

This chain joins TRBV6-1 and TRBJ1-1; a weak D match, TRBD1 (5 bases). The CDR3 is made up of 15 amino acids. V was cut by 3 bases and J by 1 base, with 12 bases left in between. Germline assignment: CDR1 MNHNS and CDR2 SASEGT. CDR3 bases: TGTGCCAGCAGTGATTGGGGCCCACAGAACACTGAAGCTTTCTTT. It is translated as CASSDWGPQNTEAFF.

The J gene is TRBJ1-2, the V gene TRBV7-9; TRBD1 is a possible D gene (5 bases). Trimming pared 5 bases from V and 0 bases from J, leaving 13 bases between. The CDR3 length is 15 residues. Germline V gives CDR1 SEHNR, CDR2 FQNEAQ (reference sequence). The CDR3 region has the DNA TGTGCCAGCAGCCTATTGAGGGGATCTAACTATGGCTACACCTTC. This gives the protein CASSLLRGSNYGYTF.

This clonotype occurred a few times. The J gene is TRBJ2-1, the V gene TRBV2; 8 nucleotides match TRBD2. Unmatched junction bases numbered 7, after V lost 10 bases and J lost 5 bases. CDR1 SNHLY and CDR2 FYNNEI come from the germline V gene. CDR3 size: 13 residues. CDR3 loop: CATSRGGDNEQFF. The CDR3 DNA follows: TGTGCCACCAGCCGGGGGGGGGACAATGAGCAGTTCTTC.

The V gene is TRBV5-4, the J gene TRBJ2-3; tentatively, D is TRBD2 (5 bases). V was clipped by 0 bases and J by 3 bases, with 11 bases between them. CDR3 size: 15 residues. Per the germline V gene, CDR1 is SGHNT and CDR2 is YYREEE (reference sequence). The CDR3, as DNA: TGTGCCAGCAGCTTGGGACTCGAGGGAACAGATACGCAGTATTTT. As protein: CASSLGLEGTDTQYF.

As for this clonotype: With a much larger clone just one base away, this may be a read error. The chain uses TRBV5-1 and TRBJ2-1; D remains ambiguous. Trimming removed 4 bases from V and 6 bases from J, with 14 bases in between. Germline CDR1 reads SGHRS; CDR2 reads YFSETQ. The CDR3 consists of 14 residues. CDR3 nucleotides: TGCGCCAGCAGCACGAGACCACCCTGCAATGAGCAGTTCTTC. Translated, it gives CASSTRPPCNEQFF.

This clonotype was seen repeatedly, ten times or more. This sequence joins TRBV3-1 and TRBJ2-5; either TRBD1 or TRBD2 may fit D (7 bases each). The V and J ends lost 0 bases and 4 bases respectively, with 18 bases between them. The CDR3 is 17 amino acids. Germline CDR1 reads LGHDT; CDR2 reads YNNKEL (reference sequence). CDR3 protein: CASSQDPGGRGRETQYF. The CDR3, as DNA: TGTGCCAGCAGCCAAGACCCTGGTGGGAGGGGGCGAGAGACCCAGTACTTC.

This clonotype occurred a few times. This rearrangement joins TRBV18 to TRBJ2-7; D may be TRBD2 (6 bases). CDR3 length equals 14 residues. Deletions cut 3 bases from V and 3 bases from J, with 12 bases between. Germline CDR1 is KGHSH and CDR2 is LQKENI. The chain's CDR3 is CASSPTGVGYEQYF. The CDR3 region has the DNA TGTGCCAGCTCACCGACGGGAGTCGGCTACGAGCAGTACTTC.

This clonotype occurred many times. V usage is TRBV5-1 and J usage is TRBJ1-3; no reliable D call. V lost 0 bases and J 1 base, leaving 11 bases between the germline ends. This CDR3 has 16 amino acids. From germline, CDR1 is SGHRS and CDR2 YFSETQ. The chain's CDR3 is CASSLARAGSGNTIYF. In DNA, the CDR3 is TGCGCCAGCAGCTTGGCCCGAGCGGGGTCTGGAAACACCATATATTTT. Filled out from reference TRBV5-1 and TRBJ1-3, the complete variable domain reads KAGVTQTPRYLIKTRGQQVTLSCSPISGHRSVSWYQQTPGQGLQFLFEYFSETQRNKGNFPGRFSGRQFSNSRSEMNVSTLELGDSALYLCASSLARAGSGNTIYFGEGSWLTVV.

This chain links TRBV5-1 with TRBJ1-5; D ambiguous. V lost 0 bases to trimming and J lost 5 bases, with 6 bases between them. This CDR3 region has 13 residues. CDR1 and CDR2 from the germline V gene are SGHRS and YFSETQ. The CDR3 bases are TGCGCCAGCAGCTTGGGCACCGATCAGCCCCAGCATTTT. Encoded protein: CASSLGTDQPQHF.

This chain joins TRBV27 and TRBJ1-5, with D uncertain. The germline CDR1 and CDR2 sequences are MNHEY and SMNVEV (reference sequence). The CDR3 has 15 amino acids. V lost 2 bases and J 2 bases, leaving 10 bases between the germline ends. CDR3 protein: CASSLSRRGNQPQHF. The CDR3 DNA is TGTGCCAGCAGTTTAAGCCGGAGGGGCAATCAGCCCCAGCATTTT.

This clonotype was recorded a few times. Written as DNA, the CDR3 is TGTGCCAGCACCTCCGACAGGGGTCCTTTCTACGAGCAGTACTTC. It translates to CASTSDRGPFYEQYF. The genes are TRBV6-2 or TRBV6-3 and TRBJ2-7; the match to TRBD1 covers 8 bases. Losses at the gene ends were 7 bases for V and 3 bases for J; bases not matched to a gene: 11. The germline gives CDR1 MNHEY, CDR2 SVGEGT. This CDR3 comprises 15 residues.

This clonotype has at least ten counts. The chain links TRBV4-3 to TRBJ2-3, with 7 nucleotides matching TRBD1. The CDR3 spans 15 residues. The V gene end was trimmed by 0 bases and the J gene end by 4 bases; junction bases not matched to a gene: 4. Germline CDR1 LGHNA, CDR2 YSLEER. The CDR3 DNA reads TGCGCCAGCAGCCAAGATCACAGGGGAGCAGATACGCAGTATTTT. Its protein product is CASSQDHRGADTQYF.

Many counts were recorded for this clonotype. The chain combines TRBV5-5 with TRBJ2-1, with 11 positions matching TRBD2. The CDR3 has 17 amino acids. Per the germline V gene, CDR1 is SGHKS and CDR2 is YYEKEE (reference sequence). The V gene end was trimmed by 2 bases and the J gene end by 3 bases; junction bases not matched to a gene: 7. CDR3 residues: CASSFGPGTSGYNEQFF. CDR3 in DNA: TGTGCCAGCAGCTTCGGACCCGGGACTAGCGGCTACAATGAGCAGTTCTTC.

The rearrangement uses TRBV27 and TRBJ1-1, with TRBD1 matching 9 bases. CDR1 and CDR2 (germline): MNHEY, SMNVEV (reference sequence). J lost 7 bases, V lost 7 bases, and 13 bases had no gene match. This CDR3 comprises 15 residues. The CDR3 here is CASKLPGQGEYEAFF. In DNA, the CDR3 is TGTGCCAGCAAGCTACCGGGACAGGGTGAATATGAAGCTTTCTTT.

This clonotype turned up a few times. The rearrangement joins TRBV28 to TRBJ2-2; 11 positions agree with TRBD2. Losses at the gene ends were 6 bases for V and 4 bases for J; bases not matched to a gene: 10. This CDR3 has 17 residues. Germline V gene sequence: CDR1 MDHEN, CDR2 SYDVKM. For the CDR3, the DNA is TGTGCCAGCAGCACCCTTAGCGGGAGGGCTAGCACCGGGGAGCTGTTTTTT. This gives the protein CASSTLSGRASTGELFF.

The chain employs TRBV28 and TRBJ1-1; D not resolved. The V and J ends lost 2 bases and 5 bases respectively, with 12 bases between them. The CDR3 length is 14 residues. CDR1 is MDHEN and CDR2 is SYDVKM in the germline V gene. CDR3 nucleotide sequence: TGTGCCAGCAGTTTACCCTACCTGGGGACTGAAGCTTTCTTT. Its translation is CASSLPYLGTEAFF.

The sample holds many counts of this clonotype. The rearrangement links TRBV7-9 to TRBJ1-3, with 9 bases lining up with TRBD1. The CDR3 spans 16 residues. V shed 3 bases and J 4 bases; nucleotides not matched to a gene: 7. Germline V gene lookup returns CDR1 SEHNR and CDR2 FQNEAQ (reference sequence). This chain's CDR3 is CASSFSGTGKGNTIYF. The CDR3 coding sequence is TGTGCCAGCAGCTTCTCCGGGACAGGGAAAGGAAACACCATATATTTT.

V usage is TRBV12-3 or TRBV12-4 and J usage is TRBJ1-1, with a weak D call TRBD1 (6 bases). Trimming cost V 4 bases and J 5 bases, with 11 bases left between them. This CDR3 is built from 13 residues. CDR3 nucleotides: TGTGCCAGCAGTTACAGGGTTAGGACTGAAGCTTTCTTT. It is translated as CASSYRVRTEAFF.

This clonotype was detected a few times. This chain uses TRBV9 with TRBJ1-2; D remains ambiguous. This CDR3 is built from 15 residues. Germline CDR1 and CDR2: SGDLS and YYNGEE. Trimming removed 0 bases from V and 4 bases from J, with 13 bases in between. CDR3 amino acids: CASSVGAEQIYGYTF. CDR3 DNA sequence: TGTGCCAGCAGCGTAGGCGCTGAACAGATCTATGGCTACACCTTC.